What follows are 28 T cell receptor beta chains derived from one specimen sequenced in a study of shared clonotypes between healthy human individuals. TCRdb's table, derived via immunoSEQ multiplex PCR, lists solely in-frame clones and lacks some. The table has 800,000 to 1,200,000 clones, more than 75% seen once. Sample: memory CD4+ T cells from PBMCs. Subset specified: CD45RA-negative fraction. The receptors were gathered from a man aged 18-30 years in good health. Some clones in this sample may be carry-over from other donors' samples.

This clone was seen a handful of times. This sequence joins TRBV7-2 and TRBJ2-2, with D hard to call. From germline, CDR1 is SGHTA and CDR2 FQGNSA. The length of the CDR3 is 15 residues. V shed 3 bases and J shed 1 base, with 9 bases lying between them. Here the CDR3 reads CASSLSRVNTGELFF. CDR3 nucleotides: TGTGCCAGCAGCTTGTCTCGGGTGAACACCGGGGAGCTGTTTTTT.

The chain couples TRBV27 to TRBJ1-4; D is undetermined. There are 14 residues in the CDR3. Trimming cost V 5 bases and J 7 bases, with 14 bases left between them. The germline V gene has CDR1 MNHEY and CDR2 SMNVEV (reference sequence). CDR3 bases: TGTGCCAGCAGTCCCTGGACGGCAGCTGAAAAACTGTTTTTT. Protein: CASSPWTAAEKLFF. Supplemented by reference TRBV27 and TRBJ1-4, the full variable domain reads EAQVTQNPRYLITVTGKKLTVTCSQNMNHEYMSWYRQDPGLGLRQIYYSMNVEVTDKGDVPEGYKVSRKEKRNFPLILESPSPNQTSLYFCASSPWTAAEKLFFGSGTQLSVL.

In its sample, this clone was seen once. The gene calls are TRBV11-2 and TRBJ1-4; the D gene is possibly TRBD1 (5 bases). This CDR3 has 15 amino acids. V lost 6 bases, J lost 7 bases, and 18 bases lay in between. Germline CDR1 and CDR2: SGHAT and FQNNGV. The CDR3 DNA reads TGTGCCAGCAGGCACGTCGGGGGAAGAGGTGAAAAACTGTTTTTT. Its protein product is CASRHVGGRGEKLFF.

The chain links TRBV25-1 to TRBJ2-1; possible D gene TRBD2, 6 bases. The germline CDR1 and CDR2 sequences are MGHDK and SYGVNS. The germline V and J ends were trimmed by 4 bases and 8 bases, with 15 bases remaining between them. This CDR3 region has 14 residues. DNA for the CDR3: TGTGCCAGCAGTGCCTTCGGGACTTCGGATGAGCAGTTCTTC. It specifies CASSAFGTSDEQFF.

CDR3 DNA sequence: TGTGCCAGCAGCCCCGGGACAGGTTATAACTATGGCTACACCTTC. This gives the protein CASSPGTGYNYGYTF. The chain links TRBV2 to TRBJ1-2, with 8 bases identical to TRBD1. CDR3 length: 15 amino acids. V lost 6 bases to trimming and J lost 1 base; unmatched junction nucleotides: 7. Germline V CDR1 and CDR2: SNHLY, FYNNEI.

V and J are TRBV14 and TRBJ1-1, with D tentatively TRBD1 (6 bases). This CDR3 has 16 amino acids. Germline loops: CDR1 SGHDN, CDR2 FVKESK. V dropped 5 bases and J dropped 0 bases, with 16 bases sitting between them. CDR3 coding DNA: TGTGCCAGCAGCTTTTTCCCGGGACAAGTGAACACTGAAGCTTTCTTT. This translates into CASSFFPGQVNTEAFF.

V and J are TRBV18 and TRBJ2-1, with D maybe TRBD1 (5 bases). CDR3 length: 12 amino acids. Deletions cut 3 bases from V and 10 bases from J, with 10 bases between. CDR1 KGHSH and CDR2 LQKENI come from the germline V gene. CDR3 sequence (DNA): TGTGCCAGCTCACCGGGGCAAGGCGAGCAGTTCTTC. It translates to CASSPGQGEQFF.

The gene calls are TRBV15 and TRBJ1-1; D unresolved. This CDR3 is 12 amino acids long. CDR1 LNHNV and CDR2 YYDKDF come from the germline V gene (reference sequence). The V end was cut by 3 bases, the J end by 7 bases, with 9 bases between. CDR3 in DNA: TGTGCCACCAGCAGGGGTCTAGGTGAAGCTTTCTTT. Translating it yields CATSRGLGEAFF.

The chain is built from TRBV5-1 and TRBJ2-7, with 7 bases matching TRBD1. Trimming took 4 bases from V and 5 from J; bases not matched to a gene: 6. The germline V gene encodes CDR1 SGHRS and CDR2 YFSETQ. This CDR3 is built from 13 residues. This CDR3 is CASSLDRVHEQYF. DNA for the CDR3: TGCGCCAGCAGCCTAGACAGGGTCCACGAGCAGTACTTC. The entire variable domain, with the rest obtained from reference TRBV5-1 and TRBJ2-7, is as follows: KAGVTQTPRYLIKTRGQQVTLSCSPISGHRSVSWYQQTPGQGLQFLFEYFSETQRNKGNFPGRFSGRQFSNSRSEMNVSTLELGDSALYLCASSLDRVHEQYFGPGTRLTVT.

J is TRBJ2-1 and V is TRBV15; 7 positions match TRBD1. Unmatched junction bases numbered 6, after V lost 0 bases and J lost 10 bases. The CDR3 sequence is 14 residues long. Per the germline V gene, CDR1 is LNHNV and CDR2 is YYDKDF (reference sequence). The CDR3 nucleotides read TGTGCCACCAGCAGAGATCAGGGGGTGAAAGAGCAGTTCTTC. Protein product: CATSRDQGVKEQFF.

The rearrangement links TRBV27 to TRBJ2-7; D is possibly TRBD2 (6 bases). The CDR3 has 17 amino acids. V was cut by 3 bases and J by 2 bases, with 20 bases left in between. Germline V lookup: CDR1 MNHEY, CDR2 SMNVEV (reference sequence). The CDR3 bases are TGTGCCAGCAGTTTCCGGACCGGGACTGAAACCCCCTACGAGCAGTACTTC. Translating it yields CASSFRTGTETPYEQYF.

Notes on this clone: This is likely an artifact of a read error, given a far larger clone one base away. This chain joins TRBV27 and TRBJ1-1; D is unclear. The V gene lost 3 bases and the J gene lost 5 bases, with 10 bases spanning the gap. The germline V gene has CDR1 MNHEY and CDR2 SMNVEV (reference sequence). This CDR3 comprises 13 residues. CDR3 in DNA: TGTGCCAGCAGTTTTGGAGGAGGGACTGAAGCTTTCTTT. It encodes CASSFGGGTEAFF.

The V gene is TRBV29-1, the J gene TRBJ1-1; D call uncertain. The CDR3 has 14 residues. V dropped 1 base and J dropped 4 bases, with 13 bases sitting between them. CDR1 and CDR2 from the germline V gene are SQVTM and ANQGSEA. This CDR3 reads CSVEARAMSTEAFF. The CDR3, as DNA: TGCAGCGTTGAAGCGAGGGCAATGAGCACTGAAGCTTTCTTT.

Only a few counts were recorded for this clone. The chain carries TRBV28 and TRBJ1-1, with a weak D call TRBD1 (5 bases). This CDR3 spans 12 amino acids. With 7 bases removed from V and 11 bases from J, the gap between germline ends came to 17 bases. CDR1 is MDHEN and CDR2 is SYDVKM in the germline V gene. In DNA, the CDR3 is TGTGCCAGCACTTTGGGGGGGAGGAGGGCTTTCTTT. Encoded protein: CASTLGGRRAFF. Using reference TRBV28 and TRBJ1-1 for the parts outside the CDR3, the full variable domain is DVKVTQSSRYLVKRTGEKVFLECVQDMDHENMFWYRQDPGLGLRLIYFSYDVKMKEKGDIPEGYSVSREKKERFSLILESASTNQTSMYLCASTLGGRRAFFGQGTRLTVV.

The chain uses TRBV7-9 and TRBJ2-1; D unclear. The CDR3 totals 11 residues. Germline values: CDR1 SEHNR, CDR2 FQNEAQ (reference sequence). V lost 0 bases to trimming and J lost 14 bases, with 8 bases between them. The CDR3 nucleotides read TGTGCCAGCAGCTTAGCGCGGATTAAGTTCTTC. It specifies CASSLARIKFF.

The chain is built from TRBV4-1 and TRBJ2-5; 12 positions agree with TRBD2. CDR3 length: 18 residues. J was trimmed by 5 bases and V by 2 bases; bases with no gene match: 12. The germline V gene has CDR1 MGHRA and CDR2 YSYEKL. The CDR3 loop reads CASSQLPGLAGPGETQYF. CDR3 DNA sequence: TGCGCCAGCAGCCAACTCCCGGGACTAGCGGGTCCTGGGGAGACCCAGTACTTC.

The chain couples TRBV30 to TRBJ2-2, with a possible D match to TRBD1 (6 bases). Germline CDR1 and CDR2: GTSNPN and SVGIG (reference sequence). This CDR3 is built from 14 residues. V was clipped by 4 bases and J by 1 base, with 10 bases between them. The CDR3 is CAWNGQLNTGELFF. DNA of the CDR3: TGTGCCTGGAACGGACAGTTGAACACCGGGGAGCTGTTTTTT. The full variable domain, with the rest looked up from reference TRBV30 and TRBJ2-2, is SQTIHQWPATLVQPVGSPLSLECTVEGTSNPNLYWYRQAAGRGLQLLFYSVGIGQISSEVPQNLSASRPQDRQFILSSKKLLLSDSGFYLCAWNGQLNTGELFFGEGSRLTVL.

This chain uses TRBV7-3 with TRBJ2-2; 8 bases map to TRBD1. CDR3 length equals 16 residues. Trimming cost V 2 bases and J 6 bases; bases outside gene matches: 8. Germline V CDR1 and CDR2: SGHTA, FQGTGA. This CDR3 reads CASSLGGRGRSGELFF. CDR3 coding DNA: TGTGCCAGCAGCTTAGGTGGCAGGGGGCGCTCCGGGGAGCTGTTTTTT.

The chain couples TRBV5-1 to TRBJ2-1, with 7 bases identical to TRBD1. This CDR3 is 15 amino acids long. Per the germline V gene, CDR1 is SGHRS and CDR2 is YFSETQ. The trim removed 2 bases at V and 4 bases at J, leaving 6 bases unmatched. CDR3 sequence (DNA): TGCGCCAGCAGCTTAGACAGGGTGGGGTACAATGAGCAGTTCTTC. Translated: CASSLDRVGYNEQFF.

J is TRBJ2-5 and V is TRBV27; D is uncertain. V lost 6 bases, J lost 2 bases, and 13 bases lay in between. Germline CDR1 reads MNHEY; CDR2 reads SMNVEV (reference sequence). The CDR3 runs to 14 residues. CDR3 loop: CASRSWRPQETQYF. In DNA, the CDR3 is TGTGCCAGCAGGTCCTGGCGGCCGCAAGAGACCCAGTACTTC.

This clone was seen a handful of times. The chain couples TRBV5-1 to TRBJ2-2; 7 bases agree with TRBD1. Germline-derived CDR1 and CDR2 are SGHRS and YFSETQ. The V and J ends lost 6 bases and 7 bases, in that order; junction bases with no gene match: 9. The CDR3 contains 14 residues. The CDR3 reads CASIAQGSSGELFF. The CDR3 DNA is TGCGCCAGCATTGCACAGGGGAGTAGCGGGGAGCTGTTTTTT.

As concerns this clone: Other DNA sequences from this sample encode an identical CDR3 as well. In DNA form, the CDR3 reads TGTGCCAGCAGTTTATACAGGAACACTGAAGCTTTCTTT. This sequence encodes CASSLYRNTEAFF. The chain recombines TRBV27 with TRBJ1-1, with D unresolved. Germline V lookup: CDR1 MNHEY, CDR2 SMNVEV (reference sequence). V shed 1 base and J shed 1 base, with 4 bases lying between them. The CDR3 has 13 residues.

This clone came up once. The CDR3 bases are TGTGCCAGCAGCTCCTCGGACAGGGGTCGTGGCTACACCTTC. This translates into CASSSSDRGRGYTF. V is TRBV7-2 and J is TRBJ1-2; 9 nucleotides line up with TRBD1. The CDR3 is made up of 14 amino acids. The trim removed 4 bases at V and 7 bases at J, leaving 7 bases unmatched. From germline, CDR1 is SGHTA and CDR2 FQGNSA.

The J gene is TRBJ2-5, the V gene TRBV28; D gene ambiguous. Per germline, CDR1 MDHEN and CDR2 SYDVKM. This CDR3 contains 12 residues. Trimming took 5 bases from V and 4 from J, leaving 8 bases between them. The CDR3 spells CASSPPGETQYF. The DNA of the CDR3 is TGTGCCAGCAGTCCCCCCGGAGAGACCCAGTACTTC. The variable domain in full, completed from reference TRBV28 and TRBJ2-5, reads DVKVTQSSRYLVKRTGEKVFLECVQDMDHENMFWYRQDPGLGLRLIYFSYDVKMKEKGDIPEGYSVSREKKERFSLILESASTNQTSMYLCASSPPGETQYFGPGTRLLVL.

J is TRBJ1-2 and V is TRBV5-1; D remains unclear. With 7 bases removed from V and 0 bases from J, the gap between germline ends came to 19 bases. Germline V lookup: CDR1 SGHRS, CDR2 YFSETQ. This CDR3 comprises 16 residues. CDR3 coding DNA: TGCGCCAGCCAGGTTGGTGACGCCGGGGCTAACTATGGCTACACCTTC. This translates into CASQVGDAGANYGYTF.

This chain joins TRBV20-1 and TRBJ1-1; D gene ambiguous. The V gene's germline CDR1 is DFQATT and CDR2 SNEGSKA (reference sequence). The germline V and J ends were trimmed by 7 bases and 3 bases, with 9 bases remaining between them. This CDR3 spans 11 amino acids. The CDR3 sequence is CSVGTDTEAFF. The CDR3, as DNA: TGCAGTGTAGGTACGGACACTGAAGCTTTCTTT.

This clone was found a few times. This rearrangement joins TRBV29-1 to TRBJ1-1; 7 nucleotides align to TRBD1. The CDR3 contains 13 residues. Trimming at V came to 7 bases and at J to 0 bases, leaving 5 bases not matched to a gene. Germline assignment: CDR1 SQVTM and CDR2 ANQGSEA. The CDR3 loop reads CSGLRGMNTEAFF. The CDR3 nucleotides read TGCAGCGGCCTCAGGGGGATGAACACTGAAGCTTTCTTT. Supplemented by reference TRBV29-1 and TRBJ1-1, the full variable domain reads SAVISQKPSRDICQRGTSLTIQCQVDSQVTMMFWYRQQPGQSLTLIATANQGSEATYESGFVIDKFPISRPNLTFSTLTVSNMSPEDSSIYLCSGLRGMNTEAFFGQGTRLTVV.

This clone has just a few counts. This chain uses TRBV2 with TRBJ2-2; D is undetermined. The CDR3 spans 12 residues. Germline values: CDR1 SNHLY, CDR2 FYNNEI. The germline V and J ends were trimmed by 7 bases and 6 bases, with 9 bases remaining between them. The CDR3 nucleotides read TGTGCCAGCACAGTTGGCGCCGGGGAGCTGTTTTTT. This codes for CASTVGAGELFF.